This T cell receptor (beta chain) is from a study of OX40 agonist ivuxolimab in advanced cancers. Background on the study: Aged 23 to 79 with a mean of roughly 63 years, they were approximately 79% male. One patient with hepatocellular carcinoma and two with cutaneous melanoma, three in all, had partial responses.

A few counts support this clone. Its cognate antigen is unknown. Broader study findings: Partial responders treated at 0.1-3.0 mg/kg exhibited clonal expansion among the lowest measured. CD8+ T cells averaged more expanded clones than CD4+.

This CDR3 comprises 16 residues. Germline V gives CDR1 MNHEY, CDR2 SMNVEV (reference sequence). Trimming at V came to 6 bases and at J to 0 bases, leaving 9 bases not matched to a gene. Profiled with immunoSEQ multiplex PCR; TCRdb holds only in-frame clones, not every one. The repertoire includes about 22,000 clones, roughly 80% of them detected once, and about 35% sits in the top ten. The J gene is TRBJ1-2, the V gene TRBV27; 8 bases are shared with TRBD1. This TCR derives from an adult with an advanced solid tumor such as melanoma, head and neck, liver or kidney cancer. The material sequenced was CD4+ or CD8+ T cells sorted from blood, taken in a trial of the OX40 agonist ivuxolimab. The CDR3 sequence: CASSRTGWDPNYGYTF. The CDR3 DNA follows: TGTGCCAGCAGCCGGACAGGGTGGGATCCTAACTATGGCTACACCTTC.